This T cell receptor beta chain is drawn from a study of T cell repertoires in cytomegalovirus infection. Study in general: CMV infection plus the matching HLA type was flagged by public TCR beta signatures.

Looked up from germline, CDR1 is MNHEY and CDR2 is SVGEGT. The CDR3 totals 14 residues. MiXCR was run by TCRdb on the reads, yielding one entry per CDR3 protein. The sample lists nearly 550,000 distinct CDR3 sequences; approximately 15% were seen once. Study observations and caveats: Predominance within the ex vivo response was attributable to HLA-C-restricted CMV-specific TCR beta clonotypes.

Comments on this clonotype: The antigen is undetermined. This clone may be a read error of a much larger clone one base away.

Material for sequencing was CD8+ T cells from PBMCs. This receptor was taken from a human donor in good health (CMV status not recorded). Some clones in this sample may be carry-over from other donors' samples. The chain recombines TRBV6-2 or TRBV6-3 with TRBJ1-5; D is ambiguous. The CDR3 is CASTNSLSNQPLHF. The CDR3 DNA sequence: TGTGCCAGCACAAACAGCCTGTCCAATCAGCCCCTGCATTTT.